This entry concerns a single T cell receptor (beta chain). This clonotype was observed a few times. The clone's antigen remains unknown. No much larger clonotype is one base removed from it; base qualities were not supplied. This specimen belongs to a study of T-cell reconstitution after alpha-beta-depleted transplantation in children (TCRdb year 2016). For context, the study as a whole: Using TCR repertoire profiling, the study followed T-cell immune reconstitution in a quantitative way in children after TCRalphabeta/CD19-depleted allogeneic hematopoietic cell transplantation.

CDR1 and CDR2 (SGHRS, YFSETQ) derive from the germline V gene. The CDR3 measures 14 amino acids from cysteine to phenylalanine. Kept here is only the CDR3 DNA, which spans 42 bases and is read in frame from base 1. Trimming takes 4 bases from V and 4 bases from J, and the germline ends sit 14 bases apart. The protocol used for the library was PCR. The instrument was an Illumina HiSeq 2500. TCR libraries were prepared with molecular barcoding, using unique molecular identifiers to normalize TCRbeta repertoire quantification. TCRdb applied fastp at Q25 and MiXCR to the public reads, then kept only in-frame beta chains. Each record represents a unique CDR3 protein, reported with the most common genes and DNA among its rows. Here the sample has around 380,000 distinct CDR3 sequences; approximately 10% occur a single time. The top ten clonotypes cover roughly 6% of the sample.

This material consisted of PBMCs from the stem cell graft donor, taken from the stem cell graft. The receptor's source is a human donor who donated a stem cell graft to a child with acute myeloid leukemia. The rearranged chain carries TRBV5-1 and TRBJ1-1, with the D gene too uncertain to name. The DNA sequence follows: TGCGCCAGCAGCGCACCAGGCCGAGGCACTGAAGCTTTCTTT. Translated, it reads CASSAPGRGTEAFF.